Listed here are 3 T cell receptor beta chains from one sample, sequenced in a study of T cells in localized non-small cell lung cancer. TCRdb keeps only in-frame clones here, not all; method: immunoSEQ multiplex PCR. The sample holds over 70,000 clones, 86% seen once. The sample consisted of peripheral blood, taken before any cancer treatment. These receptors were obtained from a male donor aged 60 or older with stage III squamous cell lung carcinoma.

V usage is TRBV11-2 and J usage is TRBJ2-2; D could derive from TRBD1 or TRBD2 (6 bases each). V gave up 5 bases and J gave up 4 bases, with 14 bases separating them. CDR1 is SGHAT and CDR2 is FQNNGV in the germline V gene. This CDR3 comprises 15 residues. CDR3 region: CASSPRGLSTGELFF. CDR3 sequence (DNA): TGTGCCAGCAGCCCCCGGGGGCTGAGCACCGGGGAGCTGTTTTTT.

The CDR3 sequence: CASSFDPRTEAFF. CDR3 nucleotides: TGTGCCAGCAGCTTTGACCCCCGGACTGAAGCTTTCTTT. The V and J genes are TRBV5-4 and TRBJ1-1; D ambiguous. The CDR3 totals 13 residues. The V end was cut by 2 bases, the J end by 5 bases, with 10 bases between. Germline V gives CDR1 SGHNT, CDR2 YYREEE (reference sequence).

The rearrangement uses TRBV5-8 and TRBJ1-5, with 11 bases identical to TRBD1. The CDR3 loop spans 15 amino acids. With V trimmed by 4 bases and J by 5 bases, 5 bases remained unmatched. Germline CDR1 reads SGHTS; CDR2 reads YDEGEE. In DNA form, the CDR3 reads TGTGCCAGCAGCGCCTGGACAGGGGGCCATCAGCCCCAGCATTTT. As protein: CASSAWTGGHQPQHF.